A single sample gave rise to the 6 T cell receptor beta chains below, sequenced in a study of CD8+CD57+ T cells in acquired aplastic anemia. Genomic DNA templated the TCR beta VDJ and CDR3 profiling. Via MiXCR, TCRdb re-called the reads, giving one row per CDR3 protein. In the table there are hundreds of thousands of distinct CDR3 sequences, approximately 57% of which are singletons. The sample comprised sorted CD4+, CD8+, or CD8+CD57+ T cells (not recorded which) from PBMCs. The receptors here all came from a human donor with severe aplastic anemia or a healthy control (not recorded which).

This chain links TRBV10-3 with TRBJ2-2; 12 bases match TRBD2. This CDR3 is built from 21 residues. Losses at the gene ends were 6 bases for V and 2 bases for J; bases not matched to a gene: 19. Germline CDR1 is ENHRY and CDR2 is SYGVKD. Here the CDR3 reads CAIRTALGLAGSPTNTGELFF. As DNA, the CDR3 is TGTGCCATCAGGACCGCTTTAGGACTAGCGGGATCCCCAACAAACACCGGGGAGCTGTTTTTT.

This clonotype was counted only a few times. This chain links TRBV6-5 with TRBJ2-7; 8 bases fit TRBD1. Germline CDR1 is MNHEY and CDR2 is SVGAGI. V lost 7 bases to trimming and J lost 1 base; unmatched junction nucleotides: 12. The CDR3 is 16 residues long. CDR3 amino acids: CASKRSGQGLSYEQYF. The CDR3 DNA reads as TGTGCCAGCAAACGATCAGGACAGGGACTTTCCTACGAGCAGTACTTC.

The chain joins TRBV7-9 to TRBJ1-1; the D gene is possibly TRBD1 (6 bases). V was trimmed by 1 base and J by 1 base, leaving 10 bases between them. The CDR3 has 15 amino acids. The V gene's germline CDR1 is SEHNR and CDR2 FQNEAQ (reference sequence). CDR3 DNA sequence: TGTGCCAGCAGCTTAGTCCAGGGGAGGAACACTGAAGCTTTCTTT. Translating gives CASSLVQGRNTEAFF.

This clonotype appeared many times. The chain carries TRBV9 and TRBJ2-7; D gene unclear. Trimming stripped 0 bases from V and 3 bases from J, with 10 bases between. The CDR3 contains 14 residues. CDR1 SGDLS and CDR2 YYNGEE come from the germline V gene. CDR3 loop: CASSVDPGGYEQYF. DNA for the CDR3: TGTGCCAGCAGCGTAGATCCAGGTGGCTACGAGCAGTACTTC.

This clonotype has just a few counts. The chain is built from TRBV27 and TRBJ1-2; 9 bases match TRBD1. With 2 bases clipped from V and 3 bases from J, the junction kept 4 bases outside the gene matches. This CDR3 is built from 15 residues. Germline V gives CDR1 MNHEY, CDR2 SMNVEV (reference sequence). As DNA, the CDR3 is TGTGCCAGCAGTTTACTCGGACAGGGGTACTATGGCTACACCTTC. Protein: CASSLLGQGYYGYTF.

The chain links TRBV12-2 to TRBJ1-5; the table's D call, TRBD1, was not checked against the DNA. TRBV12-2 is annotated as a pseudogene. The CDR3 is made up of 17 amino acids. The CDR3 reads CASRPGGKHSSNQPQHF. DNA of the CDR3: TGTGCAAGTCGCCCGGGGGGAAAGCACAGCTCCAATCAGCCCCAGCATTTT.